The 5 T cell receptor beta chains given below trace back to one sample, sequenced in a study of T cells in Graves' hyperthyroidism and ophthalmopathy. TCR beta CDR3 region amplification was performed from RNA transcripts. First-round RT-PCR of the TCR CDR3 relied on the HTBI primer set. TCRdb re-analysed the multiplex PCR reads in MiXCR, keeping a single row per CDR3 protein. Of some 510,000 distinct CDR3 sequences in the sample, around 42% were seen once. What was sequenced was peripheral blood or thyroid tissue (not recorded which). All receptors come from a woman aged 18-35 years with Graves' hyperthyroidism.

CDR3 residues: CSQDREGQETQYF. The DNA of the CDR3 is TGCAGCCAAGACAGGGAGGGACAAGAGACCCAGTACTTC. The rearrangement uses TRBV29-1 and TRBJ2-5; D may be TRBD1 or TRBD2 (7 bases each). CDR1 and CDR2 from the germline V gene are SQVTM and ANQGSEA. V shed 8 bases and J shed 2 bases, with 15 bases lying between them. CDR3 length equals 13 residues. The variable domain in full, with the rest retrieved from reference TRBV29-1 and TRBJ2-5, is SAVISQKPSRDICQRGTSLTIQCQVDSQVTMMFWYRQQPGQSLTLIATANQGSEATYESGFVIDKFPISRPNLTFSTLTVSNMSPEDSSIYLCSQDREGQETQYFGPGTRLLVL.

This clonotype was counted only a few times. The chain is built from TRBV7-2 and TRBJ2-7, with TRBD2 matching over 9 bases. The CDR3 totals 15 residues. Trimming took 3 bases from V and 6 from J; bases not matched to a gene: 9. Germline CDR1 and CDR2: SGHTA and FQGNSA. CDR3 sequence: CASSLINSGSPEQYF. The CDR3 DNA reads TGTGCCAGCAGCTTGATTAATAGCGGGAGTCCCGAGCAGTACTTC. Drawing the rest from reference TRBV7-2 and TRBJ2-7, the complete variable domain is GAGVSQSPSNKVTEKGKDVELRCDPISGHTALYWYRQSLGQGLEFLIYFQGNSAPDKSGLPSDRFSAERTGGSVSTLTIQRTQQEDSAVYLCASSLINSGSPEQYFGPGTRLTVT.

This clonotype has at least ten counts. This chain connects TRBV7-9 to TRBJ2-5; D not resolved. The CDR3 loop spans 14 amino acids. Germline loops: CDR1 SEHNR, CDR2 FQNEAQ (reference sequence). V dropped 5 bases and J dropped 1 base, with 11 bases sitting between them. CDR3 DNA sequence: TGTGCCAGCAGCGACCGGGCCCTCCAAGAGACCCAGTACTTC. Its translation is CASSDRALQETQYF.

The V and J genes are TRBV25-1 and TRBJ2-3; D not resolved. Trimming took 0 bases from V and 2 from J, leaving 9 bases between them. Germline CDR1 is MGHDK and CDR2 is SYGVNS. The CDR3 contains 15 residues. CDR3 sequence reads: CASSEYSPATDTQYF. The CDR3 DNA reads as TGTGCCAGCAGTGAATACTCGCCAGCCACAGATACGCAGTATTTT.

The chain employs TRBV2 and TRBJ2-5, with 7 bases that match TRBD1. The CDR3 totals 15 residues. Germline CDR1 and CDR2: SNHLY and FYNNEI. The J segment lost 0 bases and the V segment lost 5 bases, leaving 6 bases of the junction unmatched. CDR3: CASSKMGTDQETQYF. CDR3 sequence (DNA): TGTGCCAGCAGTAAAATGGGGACAGACCAAGAGACCCAGTACTTC.